This TCR beta chain appears in the sequencing data of a study of T-cell reconstitution after alpha-beta-depleted transplantation in children. It was with unique molecular identifiers that the TCRbeta library was prepared. One entry per CDR3 protein results from TCRdb running MiXCR on the PCR reads. The sample has a few hundred thousand distinct CDR3 sequences, approximately 10% seen once. This clonotype was seen a few times. The sequenced sample was PBMCs from the stem cell graft donor, obtained from the stem cell graft. This receptor was taken from a human donor who donated a stem cell graft to a child with acute myeloid leukemia.

The CDR3 loop reads CASSLFTGGETSEKLFF. Here the CDR3 DNA reads TGTGCCAGCAGCTTGTTCACTGGAGGAGAGACGAGCGAAAAACTGTTTTTT. This rearrangement joins TRBV5-5 to TRBJ1-4; no definite D call. V lost 1 base, J lost 8 bases, and 21 bases lay in between. CDR1 SGHKS and CDR2 YYEKEE come from the germline V gene (reference sequence). CDR3 length: 17 amino acids.